Listed below are T cell receptor beta chains from one sample, sequenced in a study of blood T cell repertoires in COVID-19. Method: immunoSEQ multiplex PCR; TCRdb's copy keeps in-frame clones and lacks some. The sample lists about 27,000 clones, roughly 88% occurring once. The sequenced material came from peripheral blood. The source of these receptors is a woman aged 45-59 years with active COVID-19. The CDR3 runs from the conserved cysteine through the conserved F or W. The D gene is left open where the match is weak. The listing skips clone size in some rows; elsewhere it reads once, few, many or a size class.

V	J	D	size	DNA	CDR3
TRBV10-3	TRBJ2-3	TRBD2	.	TGTGCCATCAGTGAGTCGAAGCGGGAGGACCTCACAGATACGCAGTATTTT	CAISESKREDLTDTQYF
TRBV7-9	TRBJ2-7	TRBD2	.	TGTGCCAGCAGCTTAGTGCTAAGCGGGAGGGCCACATTACACGAGCAGTACTTC	CASSLVLSGRATLHEQYF
TRBV10-3	TRBJ1-2	TRBD1	.	TGTGCCATCAGTGGCAAGACAGGGGACTATGGCTACACCTTC	CAISGKTGDYGYTF
TRBV5-1	TRBJ2-3	.	.	TGCGCCAGCAGCCCAGTCGAAGCGTTCGAGGATACGCAGTATTTT	CASSPVEAFEDTQYF
TRBV11-1	TRBJ2-7	TRBD2	.	TGTGCCAGCAGCTTGGGACTAGCGGGGGGATACGAGCAGTACTTC	CASSLGLAGGYEQYF
TRBV28	TRBJ1-6	.	.	TGTGCCAGCAGTTTAACGGCCAGGGGCGGGTTGTCCTATAATTCACCCCTCCACTTT	CASSLTARGGLSYNSPLHF
TRBV7-2	TRBJ2-2	.	.	TGTGCCAGCAGCTTAGATGGAACAGGACCGAACACCGGGGAGCTGTTTTTT	CASSLDGTGPNTGELFF
TRBV28	TRBJ2-6	TRBD1	.	TGTGCCAGCAGTACAGGGGGCGCGTCGGGGGCCAACGTCCTGACTTTC	CASSTGGASGANVLTF
TRBV7-2	TRBJ2-2	TRBD1	.	TGTGCCAGCAGCTTGAGGGGGCGCACCGGGGAGCTGTTTTTT	CASSLRGRTGELFF
TRBV28	TRBJ2-2	.	medium-sized	TGTGCCAGCAGTTCAGGGAACACCGGGGAGCTGTTTTTT	CASSSGNTGELFF
TRBV14	TRBJ2-3	.	.	TGTGCCAGCAGCCAAGAAAACTACTTCACAGATACGCAGTATTTT	CASSQENYFTDTQYF
TRBV23-1	TRBJ2-3	TRBD1	.	TGCGCCAGCAGTCAAGCCCCGAGGGGGCAGGGCACAGATACGCAGTATTTT	CASSQAPRGQGTDTQYF
TRBV6-6	TRBJ2-7	TRBD1	.	TGTGCCAGCAGTTACCGAGGACAGGTCTACGAGCAGTACTTC	CASSYRGQVYEQYF
TRBV29-1	TRBJ1-1	TRBD1	.	TGCAGCGTTGAAGTACAGGGGGCTCCTACTGAAGCTTTCTTT	CSVEVQGAPTEAFF
TRBV7-3	TRBJ2-6	TRBD2	.	TGTGCCAGCAGCTCCACCCCGGGACTAGCGGGAGGAGCTGGGGCCAACGTCCTGACTTTC	CASSSTPGLAGGAGANVLTF
TRBV5-5	TRBJ2-3	.	.	TGTGCCAGCAGCTTTCCGGTCACAGATACGCAGTATTTT	CASSFPVTDTQYF
TRBV11-2	TRBJ2-7	TRBD1	few	TGTGCCAGCAGCCCTGGACAGGGACGCGAGCAGTACTTC	CASSPGQGREQYF
TRBV16	TRBJ1-1	TRBD1	.	TGTGCCAGCAGCCTAACCGGGACAGGGGAGACTGAAGCTTTCTTT	CASSLTGTGETEAFF
TRBV28	TRBJ1-2	.	.	TGTGCCAGCAGTCGGGAGGGCTATGGCTACACCTTC	CASSREGYGYTF
TRBV7-8	TRBJ2-2	TRBD2	.	TGTGCCAGCAGCTTAGTAGTGGGAGGGATGAACACCGGGGAGCTGTTTTTT	CASSLVVGGMNTGELFF
TRBV27	TRBJ2-7	TRBD1	.	TGTGCCAGCAGTTTATCAAGGGGGCACTACGAGCAGTACTTC	CASSLSRGHYEQYF
TRBV27	TRBJ2-1	TRBD2	.	TGTGCCAGCAGTAAGGGACTAGCAAATGAGCAGTTCTTC	CASSKGLANEQFF
TRBV28	TRBJ2-7	.	.	TGTGCCAGCAGCCGTTCGGTAGGGGTCTACGAGCAGTACTTC	CASSRSVGVYEQYF
TRBV12-3/TRBV12-4	TRBJ2-7	.	.	TGTGCCAGCAGTTTAGGACAGCGCCTACGAGCAGTCTTC	CASSLGQRLRAVF
TRBV11-2	TRBJ2-7	TRBD2	few	TGTGCCAGCAGACTAGCGGGAGATGGGATTGAGCAGTACTTC	CASRLAGDGIEQYF
TRBV6-5	TRBJ1-4	.	.	TGTGCCAGCAGCTTAAGTGGCAGGGTGGAAAAACTGTTTTTT	CASSLSGRVEKLFF
TRBV7-9	TRBJ2-1	.	.	TGTGCCAGCAGCCAATCCGGGACATACTCCTACAATGAGCAGTTCTTC	CASSQSGTYSYNEQFF
TRBV28	TRBJ1-6	TRBD1	.	TGTGCCAGCAGTTTCAACAGGGGGAGGGATTCACCCCTCCACTTT	CASSFNRGRDSPLHF
TRBV5-1	TRBJ1-4	.	.	TGCGCCAGCAGCTTGACAGGGACTAATGAAAAACTGTTTTTT	CASSLTGTNEKLFF
TRBV9	TRBJ2-1	TRBD2	.	TGTGCCAGCAGCCCCCGACTAGCGGGGTACTACAATGAGCAGTTCTTC	CASSPRLAGYYNEQFF
TRBV27	TRBJ2-2	TRBD1	.	TGTGCCAGCAGTGGGCGGACAGGGCGGTACACCGGGGAGCTGTTTTTT	CASSGRTGRYTGELFF
TRBV28	TRBJ2-1	TRBD2	.	TGTGCCAGCATTAAGGCGGGAGTAACTTATGAGCAGTTCTTC	CASIKAGVTYEQFF
TRBV3-1/TRBV3-2	TRBJ1-3	.	few	TGTGCCAGCAGTTCGGGAGCGCTCTACGTGGGAAACACCATATATTTT	CASSSGALYVGNTIYF
TRBV11-2	TRBJ1-2	.	few	TGTGCCAGCAGCTTGGGCTTCGGGGATGGCTACACCTTC	CASSLGFGDGYTF
TRBV5-4	TRBJ2-7	TRBD2	.	TGTGCCAGCAGCCCTGGCGGGGGGTCTACCTACGAGCAGTACTTC	CASSPGGGSTYEQYF
TRBV2	TRBJ2-7	.	.	TGTGCCAGCAGTGAAGACTTATCCCCCTACGAGCAGTACTTC	CASSEDLSPYEQYF
TRBV2	TRBJ2-7	TRBD1	.	TGTGCCAGCAGTGGACAGGGTTACGTCTACGAGCAGTACTTC	CASSGQGYVYEQYF
TRBV18	TRBJ2-3	TRBD2	.	TGTGCCAGCTCACCATCTAGCGGGAGCACAGATACGCAGTATTTT	CASSPSSGSTDTQYF
TRBV7-6	TRBJ2-7	TRBD1	.	TGTGCCAGCAGCGCCTCCGGGACAGGGTCCGAGCAGTACTTC	CASSASGTGSEQYF
TRBV11-3	TRBJ2-1	TRBD1	.	TGTGCCAGCAGCCTGAGGACAGGGAGTTACAATGAGCAGTTCTTC	CASSLRTGSYNEQFF
TRBV4-2	TRBJ1-2	.	.	TGTGCCAGCAGCCAAGACCATTCCAACTATGGCTACACCTTC	CASSQDHSNYGYTF
TRBV27	TRBJ2-7	TRBD2	.	TGTGCCAGCAGTTTAAGATCGGGGCTAGCGGGAGGAATCTACGAGCAGTACTTC	CASSLRSGLAGGIYEQYF
TRBV3-1/TRBV3-2	TRBJ2-1	.	.	TGTGCCAGCAGCCGTTACCGCGGATCCTACAATGAGCAGTTCTTC	CASSRYRGSYNEQFF
TRBV5-1	TRBJ1-3	TRBD1	.	TGCGCCAGCAGCCCGGGACAGGGCTTTGGAAACACCATATATTTT	CASSPGQGFGNTIYF
TRBV5-6	TRBJ2-4	.	.	TGTGCCAGCAGCTTGCTCCGGGGTAACAAAAACATTCAGTACTTC	CASSLLRGNKNIQYF
TRBV2	TRBJ2-1	.	.	TGTGCCAGCAGGGATTGGGCCAGGGGCAATGAGCAGTTCTTC	CASRDWARGNEQFF
TRBV30	TRBJ1-6	TRBD1	.	TGTGCCTGGAGTGTACCAGGGGGGCGGTATTCACCCCTCCACTTT	CAWSVPGGRYSPLHF
TRBV9	TRBJ2-5	.	.	TGTGCCAGCAGCGTAGATCCCCGAGGGGAGACCCAGTACTTC	CASSVDPRGETQYF
TRBV5-5	TRBJ1-6	TRBD1	.	TGTGCCAGCAGCTTCGGGTCAGGGGGCAGGTCACCCCTCCACTTT	CASSFGSGGRSPLHF